This TCR beta chain was observed in a study of blood T cell repertoires in COVID-19. Looking at the study overall: The United States, Italy and Spain were the sources of the acute and convalescent COVID-19 samples. Nucleic acid was either cDNA or gDNA, and it came from T cells, B-cell-depleted T cells, or PBMCs.

In the original analysis: Reference gene primers were amplified, and this amplification served to estimate nucleated cell counts. Produced via immunoSEQ multiplex PCR; TCRdb's table is partial and in-frame only. V and J calls and clone size follow that table, whereas D and trimming were derived from the DNA. The sample contains about 250,000 clones, more than 75% of which appear only once. The CDR3 has 13 amino acids. Germline CDR1 SQVTM, CDR2 ANQGSEA. V was trimmed by 2 bases and J by 1 base, leaving 8 bases between them. This TCR derives from a woman aged 55-69 years who had recovered from COVID-19. Material: peripheral blood. The genes are TRBV29-1 and TRBJ1-1, with D unresolved. The CDR3 nucleotides read TGCAGCGTTGAATCCGGGTGGAACACTGAAGCTTTCTTT. It translates to CSVESGWNTEAFF.